This T cell receptor beta chain appears in the sequencing data of a study of response to subunit inactivated influenza vaccine. Study-level points and caveats: The authors suggested that every seasonal influenza vaccination recruits few new T cells.

Each CDR3 protein gets one entry after TCRdb re-called the RT-PCR reads with MiXCR. The sample has about 480,000 distinct CDR3 sequences, approximately 12% seen once. This CDR3 contains 13 residues. V was cut by 5 bases and J by 6 bases, with 14 bases left in between. From germline, CDR1 is DFQATT and CDR2 SNEGSKA (reference sequence). On this clonotype: Antigen unknown.

This chain connects TRBV20-1 to TRBJ2-1, with D perhaps matching TRBD1 (5 bases). Specimen: PBMCs from blood, collected 40 to 50 days after vaccination. The receptor's source is a man aged 45 to 65 who received an inactivated influenza vaccine. CDR3 sequence: CSAPADRANEQFF. The DNA of the CDR3 is TGCAGTGCTCCCGCCGACAGAGCCAATGAGCAGTTCTTC.